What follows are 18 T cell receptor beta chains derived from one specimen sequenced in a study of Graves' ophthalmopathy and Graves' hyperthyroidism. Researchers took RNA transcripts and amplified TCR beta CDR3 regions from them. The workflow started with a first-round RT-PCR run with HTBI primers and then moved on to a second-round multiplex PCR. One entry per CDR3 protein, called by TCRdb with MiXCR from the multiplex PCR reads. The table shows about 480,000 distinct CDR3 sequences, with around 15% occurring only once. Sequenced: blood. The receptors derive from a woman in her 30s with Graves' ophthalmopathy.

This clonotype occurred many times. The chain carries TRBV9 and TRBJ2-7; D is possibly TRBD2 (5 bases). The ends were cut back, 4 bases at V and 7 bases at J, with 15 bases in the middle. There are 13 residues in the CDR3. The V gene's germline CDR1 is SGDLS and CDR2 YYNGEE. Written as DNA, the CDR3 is TGTGCCAGCAGCCTAACCGGGGTAGGGGAGCAGTACTTC. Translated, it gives CASSLTGVGEQYF.

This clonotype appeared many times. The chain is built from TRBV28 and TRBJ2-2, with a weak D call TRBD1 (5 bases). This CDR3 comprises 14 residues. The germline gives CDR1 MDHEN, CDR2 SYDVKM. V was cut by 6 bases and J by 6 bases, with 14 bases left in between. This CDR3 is CASRIPGNSGELFF. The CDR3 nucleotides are TGTGCCAGCAGGATTCCAGGGAATTCCGGGGAGCTGTTTTTT.

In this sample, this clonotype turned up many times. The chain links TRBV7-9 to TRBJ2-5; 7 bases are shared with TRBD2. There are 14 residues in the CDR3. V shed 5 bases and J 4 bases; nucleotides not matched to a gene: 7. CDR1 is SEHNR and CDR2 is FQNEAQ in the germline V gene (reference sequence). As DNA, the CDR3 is TGTGCCAGCAGCCCCGCGGGGGATGCAGAGACCCAGTACTTC. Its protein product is CASSPAGDAETQYF.

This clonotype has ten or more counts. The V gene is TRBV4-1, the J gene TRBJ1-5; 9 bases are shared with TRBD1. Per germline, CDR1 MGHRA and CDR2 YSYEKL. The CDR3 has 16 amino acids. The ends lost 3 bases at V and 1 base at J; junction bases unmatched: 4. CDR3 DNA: TGCGCCAGCAGCCAGACCGACAGGGGGAGCAATCAGCCCCAGCATTTT. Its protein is CASSQTDRGSNQPQHF.

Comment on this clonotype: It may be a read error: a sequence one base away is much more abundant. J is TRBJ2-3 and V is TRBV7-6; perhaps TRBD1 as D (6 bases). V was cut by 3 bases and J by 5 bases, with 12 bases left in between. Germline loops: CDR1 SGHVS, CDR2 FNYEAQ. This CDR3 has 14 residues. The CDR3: CASSLWGPGDTQYF. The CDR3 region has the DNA TGTGCCAGCAGCTTGTGGGGGCCGGGAGATACGCAGTATTTT.

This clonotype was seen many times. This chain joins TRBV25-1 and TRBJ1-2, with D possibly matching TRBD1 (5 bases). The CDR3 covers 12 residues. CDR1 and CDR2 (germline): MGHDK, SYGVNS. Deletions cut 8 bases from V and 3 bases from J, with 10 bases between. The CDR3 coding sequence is TGTGCCAGCGCAGGGTTTGACTATGGCTACACCTTC. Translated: CASAGFDYGYTF.

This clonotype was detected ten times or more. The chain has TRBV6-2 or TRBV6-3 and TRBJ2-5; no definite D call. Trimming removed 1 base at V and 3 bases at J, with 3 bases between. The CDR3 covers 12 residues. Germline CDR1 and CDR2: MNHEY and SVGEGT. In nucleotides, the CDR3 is TGTGCCAGCAGTTACTTAGAAGAGACCCAGTACTTC. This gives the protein CASSYLEETQYF.

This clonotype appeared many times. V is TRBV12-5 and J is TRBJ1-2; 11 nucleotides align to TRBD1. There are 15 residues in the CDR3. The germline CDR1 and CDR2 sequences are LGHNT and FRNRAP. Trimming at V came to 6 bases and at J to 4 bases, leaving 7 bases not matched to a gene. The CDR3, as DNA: TGTGCTAGTGGCCCGGACAGGGGGCGAGGCTATGGCTACACCTTC. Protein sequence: CASGPDRGRGYGYTF. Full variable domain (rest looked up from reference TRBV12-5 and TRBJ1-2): DARVTQTPRHKVTEMGQEVTMRCQPILGHNTVFWYRQTMMQGLELLAYFRNRAPLDDSGMPKDRFSAEMPDATLATLKIQPSEPRDSAVYFCASGPDRGRGYGYTFGSGTRLTVV.

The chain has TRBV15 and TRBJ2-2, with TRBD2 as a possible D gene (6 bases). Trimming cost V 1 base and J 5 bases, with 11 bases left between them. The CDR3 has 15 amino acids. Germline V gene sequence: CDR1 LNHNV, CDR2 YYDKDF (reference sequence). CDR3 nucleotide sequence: TGTGCCACCAGCAGAGCGCAGGGAGGTACCGGGGAGCTGTTTTTT. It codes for CATSRAQGGTGELFF.

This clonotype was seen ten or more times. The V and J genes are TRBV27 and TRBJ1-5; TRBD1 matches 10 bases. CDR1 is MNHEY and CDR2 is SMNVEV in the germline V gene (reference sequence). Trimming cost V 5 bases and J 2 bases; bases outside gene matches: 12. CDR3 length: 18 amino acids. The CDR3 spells CASSGTGARTVGNQPQHF. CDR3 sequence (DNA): TGTGCCAGCAGTGGGACAGGGGCTCGCACGGTGGGCAATCAGCCCCAGCATTTT.

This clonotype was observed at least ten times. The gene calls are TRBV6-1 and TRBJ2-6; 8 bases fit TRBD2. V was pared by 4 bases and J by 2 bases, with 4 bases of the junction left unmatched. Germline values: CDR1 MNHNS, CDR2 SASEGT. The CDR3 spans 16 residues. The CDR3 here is CASSARGGTGANVLTF. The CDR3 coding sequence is TGTGCCAGCAGTGCCCGGGGGGGGACTGGGGCCAACGTCCTGACTTTC.

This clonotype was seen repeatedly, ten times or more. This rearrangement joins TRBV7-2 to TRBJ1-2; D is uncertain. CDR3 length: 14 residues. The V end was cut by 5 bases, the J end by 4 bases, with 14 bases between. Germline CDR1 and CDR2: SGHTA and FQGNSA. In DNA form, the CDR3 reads TGTGCCAGCAGCCCCCCGGGCAGACCCTATGGCTACACCTTC. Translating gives CASSPPGRPYGYTF.

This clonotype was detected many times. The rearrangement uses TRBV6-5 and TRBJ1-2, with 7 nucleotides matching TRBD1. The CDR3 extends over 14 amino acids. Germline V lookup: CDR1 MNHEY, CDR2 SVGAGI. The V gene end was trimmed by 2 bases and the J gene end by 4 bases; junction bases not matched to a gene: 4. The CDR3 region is CASSYGQEFYGYTF. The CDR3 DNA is TGTGCCAGCAGTTACGGACAGGAGTTCTATGGCTACACCTTC.

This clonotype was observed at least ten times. In nucleotides, the CDR3 is TGTGCCAGCAGCCGGAACCCAAAGACTGAAGCTTTCTTT. It is translated as CASSRNPKTEAFF. This rearrangement joins TRBV12-3 or TRBV12-4 to TRBJ1-1, with D hard to call. This CDR3 contains 13 residues. Trimming removed 6 bases at V and 5 bases at J, with 13 bases between.

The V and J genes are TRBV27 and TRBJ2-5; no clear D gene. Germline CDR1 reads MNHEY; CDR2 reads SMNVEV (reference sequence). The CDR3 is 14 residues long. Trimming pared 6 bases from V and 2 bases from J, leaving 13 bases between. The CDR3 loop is CASSSEYSQETQYF. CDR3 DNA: TGTGCCAGCAGCTCCGAATACAGTCAAGAGACCCAGTACTTC.

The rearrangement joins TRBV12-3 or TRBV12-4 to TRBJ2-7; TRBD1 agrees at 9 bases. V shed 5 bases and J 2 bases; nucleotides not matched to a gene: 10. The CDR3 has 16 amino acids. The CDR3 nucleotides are TGTGCCAGCAGTCACCCGGGACAGGGAGGCCCCTACGAGCAGTACTTC. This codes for CASSHPGQGGPYEQYF.

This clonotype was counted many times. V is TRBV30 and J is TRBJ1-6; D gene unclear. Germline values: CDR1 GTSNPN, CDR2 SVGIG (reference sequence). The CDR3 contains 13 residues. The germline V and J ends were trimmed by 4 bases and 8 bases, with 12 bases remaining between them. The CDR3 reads CAWNEQLYSPLHF. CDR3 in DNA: TGTGCCTGGAACGAACAGCTCTATTCACCCCTCCACTTT.

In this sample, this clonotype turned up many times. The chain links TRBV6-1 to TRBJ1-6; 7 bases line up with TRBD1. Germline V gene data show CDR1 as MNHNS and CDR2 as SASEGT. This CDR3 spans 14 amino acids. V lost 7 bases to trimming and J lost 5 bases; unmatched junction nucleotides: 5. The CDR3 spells CASKGAGDNSPLHF. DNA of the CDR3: TGTGCCAGCAAGGGGGCAGGGGATAATTCACCCCTCCACTTT.